The next 19 T cell receptor beta chains were all read from a single sample in a study of CD8 T cells in ankylosing spondylitis. TCRdb processed the 5' RACE reads anew with MiXCR; each CDR3 protein has one entry. The table shows hundreds of thousands of distinct CDR3 sequences, with less than 25% occurring only once. Material for sequencing was blood, either unsorted or a sorted T cell fraction (not recorded which). These receptors came from a female donor with ankylosing spondylitis or in good health (not recorded which).

This clonotype was recorded at least ten times. This rearrangement joins TRBV11-2 to TRBJ2-5, with 9 bases that match TRBD1. Germline assignment: CDR1 SGHAT and CDR2 FQNNGV. The CDR3 runs to 15 residues. V dropped 5 bases and J dropped 5; count of bases not matched to a gene: 9. CDR3 protein: CASSTRGTGMETQYF. The DNA for the CDR3 is TGTGCCAGCAGCACTAGGGGGACAGGGATGGAGACCCAGTACTTC. Variable domain in full (rest from reference TRBV11-2 and TRBJ2-5): EAGVAQSPRYKIIEKRQSVAFWCNPISGHATLYWYQQILGQGPKLLIQFQNNGVVDDSQLPKDRFSAERLKGVDSTLKIQPAKLEDSAVYLCASSTRGTGMETQYFGPGTRLLVL.

This clonotype has at least ten counts. The V call is TRBV20-1, the J call TRBJ2-3, with no clear D. There are 15 residues in the CDR3. Trimming pared 3 bases from V and 6 bases from J, leaving 19 bases between. Germline CDR1 DFQATT, CDR2 SNEGSKA (reference sequence). The CDR3 DNA reads as TGCAGTGCTAGCCTACCTCTGGAAGAAAGGGATACGCAGTATTTT. Translated: CSASLPLEERDTQYF.

This clonotype was counted between two and nine times. This chain uses TRBV12-5 with TRBJ1-1; D gene uncertain. V was shortened by 5 bases and J by 8 bases, with 12 bases between the two germline ends. Germline V gene sequence: CDR1 LGHNT, CDR2 FRNRAP. The CDR3 consists of 12 residues. Here the CDR3 DNA reads TGTGCTAGTGGTCTGATGGGTGGGGAAGCTTTCTTT. This codes for CASGLMGGEAFF.

This clonotype showed up just once. The CDR3 loop reads CASSLGAGASYNEQFF. The CDR3 region has the DNA TGTGCCAGCAGCTTGGGGGCGGGGGCCTCCTACAATGAGCAGTTCTTC. The chain combines TRBV5-6 with TRBJ2-1; D perhaps matches TRBD2 (7 bases). The germline V gene has CDR1 SGHDT and CDR2 YYEEEE. V was pared by 0 bases and J by 0 bases, with 10 bases between. This CDR3 is built from 16 residues.

This clonotype showed up just a few times. CDR3 DNA sequence: TGCGCCAGCAGTGAGTCGAGCAAGGTCTATGGCTACACCTTC. It translates to CASSESSKVYGYTF. The V and J genes are TRBV10-2 and TRBJ1-2; the D is unclear. Trimming took off 0 bases at V and 4 bases at J, with 9 bases between the two ends. The CDR3 has 14 amino acids. Germline V gene lookup returns CDR1 WSHSY and CDR2 SAAADI.

This chain uses TRBV11-3 with TRBJ2-2; D unresolved. Germline V gene data show CDR1 as SGHNT and CDR2 as YENEEA. The length of the CDR3 is 15 residues. Trimming pared 3 bases from V and 4 bases from J, leaving 12 bases between. The CDR3 sequence: CASSLGPASTGELFF. CDR3 sequence (DNA): TGTGCCAGCAGCTTGGGCCCCGCGAGCACCGGGGAGCTGTTTTTT.

This clonotype was recorded at least ten times. The genes are TRBV2 and TRBJ2-2, with TRBD2 identical over 9 bases. The V segment lost 7 bases and the J segment 1 base; nucleotides outside the gene matches: 4. The CDR3 contains 15 residues. CDR1 is SNHLY, CDR2 FYNNEI, per germline. In DNA form, the CDR3 reads TGTGCCAGCAAGCGGGAGGTTTGGAACACCGGGGAGCTGTTTTTT. Its translation is CASKREVWNTGELFF.

This chain connects TRBV6-5 to TRBJ2-7; no definite D call. Trimming pared 2 bases from V and 1 base from J, leaving 15 bases between. Germline V gene lookup returns CDR1 MNHEY and CDR2 SVGAGI. This CDR3 contains 16 residues. CDR3 sequence (DNA): TGTGCCAGCAGTTACGGGAAGGGAAGGCCTTCCTACGAGCAGTACTTC. It is translated as CASSYGKGRPSYEQYF.

The chain has TRBV27 and TRBJ2-2, with D perhaps matching TRBD2 (5 bases). CDR1 is MNHEY and CDR2 is SMNVEV in the germline V gene (reference sequence). Trimming took off 4 bases at V and 4 bases at J, with 13 bases between the two ends. The CDR3 extends over 15 amino acids. CDR3: CASSWRSEGTGELFF. The CDR3 DNA reads TGTGCCAGCAGTTGGAGGAGTGAGGGCACCGGGGAGCTGTTTTTT.

This clonotype occurred a few times. This chain links TRBV7-9 with TRBJ2-2; 9 bases agree with TRBD1. From germline, CDR1 is SEHNR and CDR2 FQNEAQ (reference sequence). The CDR3 is 16 residues long. V lost 4 bases to trimming and J lost 5 bases; unmatched junction nucleotides: 8. CDR3 protein: CASSSRPTGGTGELFF. CDR3 nucleotide sequence: TGTGCCAGCAGCTCAAGACCGACAGGGGGGACCGGGGAGCTGTTTTTT.

This chain uses TRBV29-1 with TRBJ2-1; perhaps TRBD1 as D (5 bases). From germline, CDR1 is SQVTM and CDR2 ANQGSEA. Trimming stripped 6 bases from V and 13 bases from J, with 13 bases between. The CDR3 has 10 amino acids. CDR3 protein: CSVLGAVQFF. The CDR3 nucleotides are TGCAGCGTCCTAGGGGCAGTACAGTTCTTC.

The genes are TRBV7-2 and TRBJ2-1; 9 nucleotides match TRBD1. There are 14 residues in the CDR3. Per the germline V gene, CDR1 is SGHTA and CDR2 is FQGNSA. Losses at the gene ends were 5 bases for V and 6 bases for J; bases not matched to a gene: 5. CDR3 DNA sequence: TGTGCCAGCAGCCTCCCGGACAGGGGCAATGAGCAGTTCTTC. It yields the protein CASSLPDRGNEQFF.

There are a few counts of this clonotype. The genes are TRBV7-9 and TRBJ2-3; no definite D call. The CDR3 is 15 amino acids. The germline V gene has CDR1 SEHNR and CDR2 FQNEAQ (reference sequence). V lost 2 bases, J lost 0 bases, and 9 bases lay in between. CDR3 bases: TGTGCCAGCAGCTTATTGGTTCGTAGCACAGATACGCAGTATTTT. Encoded protein: CASSLLVRSTDTQYF.

J is TRBJ2-5 and V is TRBV20-1, with D possibly matching TRBD1 (6 bases). The CDR3 extends over 15 amino acids. From germline, CDR1 is DFQATT and CDR2 SNEGSKA (reference sequence). Trimming took 6 bases from V and 5 from J, leaving 22 bases between them. CDR3 sequence (DNA): TGCAGTGCACGGTTGCGCGACAGGTTACCGGAGACCCAGTACTTC. The encoded protein is CSARLRDRLPETQYF.

This clonotype was observed many times. The V and J genes are TRBV28 and TRBJ1-2, with D possibly matching TRBD1 (5 bases). The V end was cut by 7 bases, the J end by 7 bases, with 16 bases between. Germline V lookup: CDR1 MDHEN, CDR2 SYDVKM. The CDR3 is 13 residues long. The DNA for the CDR3 is TGTGCCAGCACCCGTGGCAGGGAACGTGGCTACACCTTC. Its translation: CASTRGRERGYTF.

This clonotype appeared many times. The chain has TRBV6-1 and TRBJ1-1; TRBD1 might be the D (6 bases). V was cut by 6 bases and J by 1 base, with 12 bases left in between. Germline loops: CDR1 MNHNS, CDR2 SASEGT. The CDR3 is 14 residues long. The DNA of the CDR3 is TGTGCCAGCAGCTTGACAGGAAAGAACACTGAAGCTTTCTTT. Protein sequence: CASSLTGKNTEAFF.

The chain uses TRBV7-3 and TRBJ2-7, with D possibly TRBD2 on 5 matching bases. Trimming cost V 7 bases and J 4 bases, with 14 bases left between them. There are 13 residues in the CDR3. CDR1 SGHTA and CDR2 FQGTGA come from the germline V gene. The CDR3 DNA sequence: TGTGCCAGCAACACCGGGAAAGGATACGAGCAGTACTTC. Encoded protein: CASNTGKGYEQYF.

This clonotype has ten or more counts. The rearrangement links TRBV6-1 to TRBJ2-1; TRBD1 matches at 9 bases. V lost 5 bases to trimming and J lost 8 bases; unmatched junction nucleotides: 10. CDR3 length: 15 amino acids. Germline V gene sequence: CDR1 MNHNS, CDR2 SASEGT. The CDR3 loop reads CASSKTGGGFDEQFF. Written as DNA, the CDR3 is TGTGCCAGCAGTAAGACAGGGGGGGGGTTCGATGAGCAGTTCTTC.

This clonotype showed up many times. This rearrangement joins TRBV20-1 to TRBJ2-1; D remains ambiguous. The V end lost 3 bases, the J end lost 6 bases, and 6 bases lay between the germline ends. From germline, CDR1 is DFQATT and CDR2 SNEGSKA (reference sequence). The CDR3 contains 11 residues. CDR3 sequence reads: CSARSLNEQFF. The CDR3 DNA sequence: TGCAGTGCTAGGTCTCTCAATGAGCAGTTCTTC.